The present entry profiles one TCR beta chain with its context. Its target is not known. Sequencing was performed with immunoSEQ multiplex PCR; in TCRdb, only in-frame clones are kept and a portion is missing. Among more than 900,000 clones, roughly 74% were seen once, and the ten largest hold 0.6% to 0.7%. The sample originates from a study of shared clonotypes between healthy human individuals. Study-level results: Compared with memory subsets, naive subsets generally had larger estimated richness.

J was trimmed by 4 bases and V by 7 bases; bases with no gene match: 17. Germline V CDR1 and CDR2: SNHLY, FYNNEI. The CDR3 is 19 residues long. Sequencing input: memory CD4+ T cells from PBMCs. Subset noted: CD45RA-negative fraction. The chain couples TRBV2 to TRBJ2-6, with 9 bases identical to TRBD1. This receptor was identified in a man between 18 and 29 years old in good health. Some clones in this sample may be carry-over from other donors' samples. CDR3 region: CASIFEDRGRSRGANVLTF. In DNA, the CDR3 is TGTGCCAGCATATTTGAGGACAGGGGACGATCGAGAGGGGCCAACGTCCTGACTTTC.